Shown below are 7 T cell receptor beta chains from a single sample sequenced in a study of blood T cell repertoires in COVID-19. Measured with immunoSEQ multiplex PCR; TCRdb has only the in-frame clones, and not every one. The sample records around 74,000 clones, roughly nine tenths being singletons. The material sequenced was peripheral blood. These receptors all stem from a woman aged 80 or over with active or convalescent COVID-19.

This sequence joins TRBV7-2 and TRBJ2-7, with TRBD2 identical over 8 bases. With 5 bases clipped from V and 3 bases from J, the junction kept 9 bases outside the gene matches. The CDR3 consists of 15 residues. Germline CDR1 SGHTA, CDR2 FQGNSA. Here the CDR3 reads CASSPGSSGNYEQYF. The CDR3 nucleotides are TGTGCCAGCAGCCCGGGGAGTAGCGGGAACTACGAGCAGTACTTC.

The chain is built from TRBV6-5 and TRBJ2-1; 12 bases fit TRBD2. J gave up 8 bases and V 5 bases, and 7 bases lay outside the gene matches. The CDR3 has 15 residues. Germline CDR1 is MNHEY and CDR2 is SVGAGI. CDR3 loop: CASSPSSGGADEQFF. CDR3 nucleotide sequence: TGTGCCAGCAGTCCCTCTAGCGGGGGGGCCGATGAGCAGTTCTTC.

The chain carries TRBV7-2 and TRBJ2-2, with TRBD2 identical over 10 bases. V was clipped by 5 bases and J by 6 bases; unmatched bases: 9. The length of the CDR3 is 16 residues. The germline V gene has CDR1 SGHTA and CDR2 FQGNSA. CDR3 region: CASSPRDSGGPGELFF. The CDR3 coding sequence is TGTGCCAGCAGCCCGCGGGATAGCGGGGGGCCCGGGGAGCTGTTTTTT.

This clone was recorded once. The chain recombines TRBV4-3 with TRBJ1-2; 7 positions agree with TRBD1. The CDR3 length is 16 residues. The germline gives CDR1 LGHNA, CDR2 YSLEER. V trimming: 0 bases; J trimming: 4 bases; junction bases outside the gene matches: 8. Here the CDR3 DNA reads TGCGCCAGCAGCCAAGACCAGGGGGGACGGGGCTATGGCTACACCTTC. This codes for CASSQDQGGRGYGYTF.

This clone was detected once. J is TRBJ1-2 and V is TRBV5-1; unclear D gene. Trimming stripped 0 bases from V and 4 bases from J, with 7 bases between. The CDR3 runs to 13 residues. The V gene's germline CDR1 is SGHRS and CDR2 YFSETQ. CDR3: CASSLDGGYGYTF. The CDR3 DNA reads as TGCGCCAGCAGCTTGGACGGCGGCTATGGCTACACCTTC.

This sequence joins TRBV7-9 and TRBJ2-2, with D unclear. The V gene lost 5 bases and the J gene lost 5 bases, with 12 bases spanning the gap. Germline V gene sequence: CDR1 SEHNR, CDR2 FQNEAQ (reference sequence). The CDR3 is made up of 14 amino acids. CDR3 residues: CASSPRQTTGELFF. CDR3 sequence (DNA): TGTGCCAGCAGCCCCCGGCAGACTACCGGGGAGCTGTTTTTT.

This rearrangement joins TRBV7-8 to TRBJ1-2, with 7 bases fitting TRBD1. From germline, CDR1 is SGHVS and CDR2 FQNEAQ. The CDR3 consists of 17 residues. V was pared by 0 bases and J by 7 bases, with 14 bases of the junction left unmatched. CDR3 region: CASSLAWGNRGTAGYTF. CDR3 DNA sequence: TGTGCCAGCAGCTTAGCGTGGGGAAACAGGGGCACGGCTGGCTACACCTTC.